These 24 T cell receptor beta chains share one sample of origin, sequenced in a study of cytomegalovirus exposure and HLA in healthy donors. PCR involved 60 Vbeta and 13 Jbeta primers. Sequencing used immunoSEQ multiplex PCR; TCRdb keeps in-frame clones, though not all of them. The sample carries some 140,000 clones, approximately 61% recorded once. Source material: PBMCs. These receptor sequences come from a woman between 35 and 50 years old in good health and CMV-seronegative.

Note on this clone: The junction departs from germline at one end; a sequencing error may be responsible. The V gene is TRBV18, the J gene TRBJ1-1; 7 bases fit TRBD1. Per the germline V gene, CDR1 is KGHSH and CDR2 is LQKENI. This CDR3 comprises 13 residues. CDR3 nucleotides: TGTGCCAGCTCACCGACAGGGAACTCTGAAGCTTTCTTT. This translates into CASSPTGNSEAFF.

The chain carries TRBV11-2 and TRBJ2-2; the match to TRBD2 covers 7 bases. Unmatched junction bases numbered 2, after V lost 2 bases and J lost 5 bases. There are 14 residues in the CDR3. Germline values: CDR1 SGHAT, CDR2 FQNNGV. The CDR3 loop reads CASSLLRGTGELFF. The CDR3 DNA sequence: TGTGCCAGCAGCTTACTGCGGGGGACCGGGGAGCTGTTTTTT.

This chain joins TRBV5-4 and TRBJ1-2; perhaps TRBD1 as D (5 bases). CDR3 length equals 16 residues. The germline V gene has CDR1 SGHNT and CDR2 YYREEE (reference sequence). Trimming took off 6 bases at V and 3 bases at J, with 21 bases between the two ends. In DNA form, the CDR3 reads TGTGCCAGCACCATGGGAGTAGGTGGAGGGGACTATGGCTACACCTTC. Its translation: CASTMGVGGGDYGYTF.

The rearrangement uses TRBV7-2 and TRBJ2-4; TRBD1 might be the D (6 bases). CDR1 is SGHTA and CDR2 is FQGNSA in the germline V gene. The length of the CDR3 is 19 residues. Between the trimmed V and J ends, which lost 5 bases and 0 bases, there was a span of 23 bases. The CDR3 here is CASSLLDPGAAIAKNIQYF. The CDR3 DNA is TGTGCCAGCAGCCTACTCGACCCAGGGGCGGCTATAGCCAAAAACATTCAGTACTTC. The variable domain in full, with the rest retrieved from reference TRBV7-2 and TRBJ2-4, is GAGVSQSPSNKVTEKGKDVELRCDPISGHTALYWYRQSLGQGLEFLIYFQGNSAPDKSGLPSDRFSAERTGGSVSTLTIQRTQQEDSAVYLCASSLLDPGAAIAKNIQYFGAGTRLSVL.

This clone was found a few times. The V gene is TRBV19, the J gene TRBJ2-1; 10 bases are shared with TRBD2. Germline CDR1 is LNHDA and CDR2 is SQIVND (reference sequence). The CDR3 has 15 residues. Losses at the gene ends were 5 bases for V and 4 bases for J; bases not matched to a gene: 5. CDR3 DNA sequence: TGTGCCAGTAGTCTTAGCGGGGGGCCTTACAATGAGCAGTTCTTC. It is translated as CASSLSGGPYNEQFF.

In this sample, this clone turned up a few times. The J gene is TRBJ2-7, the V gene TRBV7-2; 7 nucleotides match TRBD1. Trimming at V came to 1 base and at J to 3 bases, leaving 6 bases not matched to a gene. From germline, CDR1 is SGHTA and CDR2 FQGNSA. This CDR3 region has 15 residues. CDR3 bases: TGTGCCAGCAGCTTAGAGAACAGGGGCGACTACGAGCAGTACTTC. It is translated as CASSLENRGDYEQYF.

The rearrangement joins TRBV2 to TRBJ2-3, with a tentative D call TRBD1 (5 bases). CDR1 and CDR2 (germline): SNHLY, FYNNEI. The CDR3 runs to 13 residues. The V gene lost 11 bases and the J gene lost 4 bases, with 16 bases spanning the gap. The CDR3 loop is CAGLAGFADTQYF. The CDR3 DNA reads TGTGCCGGTCTCGCAGGGTTCGCAGATACGCAGTATTTT.

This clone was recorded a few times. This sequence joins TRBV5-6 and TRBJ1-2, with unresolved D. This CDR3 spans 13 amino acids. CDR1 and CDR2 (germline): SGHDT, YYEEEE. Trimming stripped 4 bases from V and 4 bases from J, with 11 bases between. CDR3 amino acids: CASSPVGIYGYTF. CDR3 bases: TGTGCCAGCAGCCCTGTCGGGATCTATGGCTACACCTTC.

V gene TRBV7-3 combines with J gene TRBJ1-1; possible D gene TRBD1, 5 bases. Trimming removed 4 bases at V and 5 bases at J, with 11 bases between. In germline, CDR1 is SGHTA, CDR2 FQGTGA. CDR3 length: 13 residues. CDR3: CASSSSDITEAFF. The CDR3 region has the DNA TGTGCCAGCAGCTCCTCGGACATTACTGAAGCTTTCTTT. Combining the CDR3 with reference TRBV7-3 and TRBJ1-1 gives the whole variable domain GAGVSQTPSNKVTEKGKYVELRCDPISGHTALYWYRQSLGQGPEFLIYFQGTGAADDSGLPNDRFFAVRPEGSVSTLKIQRTERGDSAVYLCASSSSDITEAFFGQGTRLTVV.

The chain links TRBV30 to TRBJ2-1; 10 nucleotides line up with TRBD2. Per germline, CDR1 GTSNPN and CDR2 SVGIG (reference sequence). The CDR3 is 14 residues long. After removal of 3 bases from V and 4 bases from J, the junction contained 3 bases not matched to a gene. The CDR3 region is CAWRTSGHYNEQFF. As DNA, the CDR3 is TGTGCCTGGAGGACTAGCGGGCATTACAATGAGCAGTTCTTC.

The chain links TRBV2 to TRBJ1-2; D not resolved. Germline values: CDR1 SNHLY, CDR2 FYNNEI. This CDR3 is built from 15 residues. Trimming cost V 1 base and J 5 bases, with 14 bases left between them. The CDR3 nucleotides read TGTGCCAGCAGTGAAGTAGCGAGACCGGTTTATGGCTACACCTTC. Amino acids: CASSEVARPVYGYTF.

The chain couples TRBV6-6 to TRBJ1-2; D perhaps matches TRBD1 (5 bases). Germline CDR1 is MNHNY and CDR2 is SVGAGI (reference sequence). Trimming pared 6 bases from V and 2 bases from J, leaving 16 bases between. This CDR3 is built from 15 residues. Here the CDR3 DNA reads TGTGCCAGCAGCCGACAGTCAGGAGGGAACTATGGCTACACCTTC. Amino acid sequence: CASSRQSGGNYGYTF.

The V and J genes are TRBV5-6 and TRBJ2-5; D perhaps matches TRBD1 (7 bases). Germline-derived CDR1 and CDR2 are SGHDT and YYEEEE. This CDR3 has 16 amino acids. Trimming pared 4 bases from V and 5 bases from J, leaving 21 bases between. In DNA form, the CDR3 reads TGTGCCAGCAGCGCGGGACAGTCCTACCTTGGGGAGACCCAGTACTTC. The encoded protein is CASSAGQSYLGETQYF. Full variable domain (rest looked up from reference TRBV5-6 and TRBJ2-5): DAGVTQSPTHLIKTRGQQVTLRCSPKSGHDTVSWYQQALGQGPQFIFQYYEEEERQRGNFPDRFSGHQFPNYSSELNVNALLLGDSALYLCASSAGQSYLGETQYFGPGTRLLVL.

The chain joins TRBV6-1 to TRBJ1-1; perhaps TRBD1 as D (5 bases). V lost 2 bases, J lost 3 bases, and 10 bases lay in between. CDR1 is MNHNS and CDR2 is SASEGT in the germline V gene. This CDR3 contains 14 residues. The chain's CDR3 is CASSELGGYTEAFF. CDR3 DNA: TGTGCCAGCAGTGAATTGGGGGGTTACACTGAAGCTTTCTTT.

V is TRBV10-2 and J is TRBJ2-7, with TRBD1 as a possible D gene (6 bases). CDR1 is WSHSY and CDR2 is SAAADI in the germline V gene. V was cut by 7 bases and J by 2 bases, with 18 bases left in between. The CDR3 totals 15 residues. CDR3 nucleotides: TGCGCCAGCAAGCGCTACCTACAGGGAACCTACGAGCAGTACTTC. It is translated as CASKRYLQGTYEQYF.

In DNA, the CDR3 is TGTGCCAGCAGCTTAGAAGTGACAGGGGAGTATGGCTACACCTTC. Protein sequence: CASSLEVTGEYGYTF. The rearrangement uses TRBV7-9 and TRBJ1-2, with TRBD1 matching over 8 bases. Germline-derived CDR1 and CDR2 are SEHNR and FQNEAQ (reference sequence). The CDR3 covers 15 residues. V trimming: 1 base; J trimming: 5 bases; junction bases outside the gene matches: 6.

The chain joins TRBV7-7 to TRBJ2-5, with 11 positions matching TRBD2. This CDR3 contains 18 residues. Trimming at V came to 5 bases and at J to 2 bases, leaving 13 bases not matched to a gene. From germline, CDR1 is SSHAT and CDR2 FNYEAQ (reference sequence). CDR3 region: CASSPWASGGPGQETQYF. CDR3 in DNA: TGTGCCAGCAGCCCATGGGCTAGCGGGGGGCCGGGGCAAGAGACCCAGTACTTC.

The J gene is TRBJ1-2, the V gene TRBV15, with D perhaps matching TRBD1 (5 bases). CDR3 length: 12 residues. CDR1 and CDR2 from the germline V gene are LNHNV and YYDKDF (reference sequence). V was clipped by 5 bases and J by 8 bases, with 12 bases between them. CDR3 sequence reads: CATSGGERGYTF. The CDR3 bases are TGTGCCACCAGCGGGGGGGAGAGGGGCTACACCTTC.

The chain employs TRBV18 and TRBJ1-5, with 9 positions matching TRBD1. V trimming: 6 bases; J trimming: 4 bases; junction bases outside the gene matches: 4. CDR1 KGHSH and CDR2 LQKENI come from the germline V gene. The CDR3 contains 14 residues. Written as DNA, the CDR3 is TGTGCCAGCTCTCCCGACAGGGGGAATCAGCCCCAGCATTTT. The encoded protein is CASSPDRGNQPQHF.

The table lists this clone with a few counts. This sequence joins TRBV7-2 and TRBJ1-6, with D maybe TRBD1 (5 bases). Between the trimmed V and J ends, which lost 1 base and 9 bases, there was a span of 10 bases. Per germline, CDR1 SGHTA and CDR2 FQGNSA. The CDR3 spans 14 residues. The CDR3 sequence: CASSLGTGGSPLHF. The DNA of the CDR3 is TGTGCCAGCAGCTTAGGAACGGGGGGTTCACCCCTCCACTTT.

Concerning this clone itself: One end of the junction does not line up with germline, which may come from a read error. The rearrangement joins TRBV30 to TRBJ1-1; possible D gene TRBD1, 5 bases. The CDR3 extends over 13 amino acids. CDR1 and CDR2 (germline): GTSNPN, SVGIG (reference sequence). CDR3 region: CAWQSGPLLVMVF. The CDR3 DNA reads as TGTGCCTGGCAGTCAGGGCCACTTCTGGTGATGGTCTTT. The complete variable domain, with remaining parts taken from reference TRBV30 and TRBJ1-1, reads SQTIHQWPATLVQPVGSPLSLECTVEGTSNPNLYWYRQAAGRGLQLLFYSVGIGQISSEVPQNLSASRPQDRQFILSSKKLLLSDSGFYLCAWQSGPLLVMVFGQGTRLTVV.

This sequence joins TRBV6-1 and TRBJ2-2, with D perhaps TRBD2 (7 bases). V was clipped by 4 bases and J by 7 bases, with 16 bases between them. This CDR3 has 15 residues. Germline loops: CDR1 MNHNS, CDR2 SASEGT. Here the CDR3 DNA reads TGTGCCAGCAGTGGTCGGGGGGCCCCCCACGGGGAGCTGTTTTTT. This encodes CASSGRGAPHGELFF.

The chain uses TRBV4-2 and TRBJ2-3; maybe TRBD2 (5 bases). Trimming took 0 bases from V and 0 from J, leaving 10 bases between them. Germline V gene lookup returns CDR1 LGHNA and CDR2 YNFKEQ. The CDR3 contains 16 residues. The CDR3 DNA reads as TGTGCCAGCAGCCAAGAACCCGGGGTTAGCACAGATACGCAGTATTTT. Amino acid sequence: CASSQEPGVSTDTQYF.

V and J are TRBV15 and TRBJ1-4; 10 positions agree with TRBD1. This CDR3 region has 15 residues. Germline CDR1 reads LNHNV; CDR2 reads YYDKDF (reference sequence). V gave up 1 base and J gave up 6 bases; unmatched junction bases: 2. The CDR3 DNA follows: TGTGCCACCAGCAGAGTAGGACAGGGGGATGAAAAACTGTTTTTT. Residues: CATSRVGQGDEKLFF. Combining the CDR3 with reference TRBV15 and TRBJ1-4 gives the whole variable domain DAMVIQNPRYQVTQFGKPVTLSCSQTLNHNVMYWYQQKSSQAPKLLFHYYDKDFNNEADTPDNFQSRRPNTSFCFLDIRSPGLGDTAMYLCATSRVGQGDEKLFFGSGTQLSVL.